These 18 T cell receptor beta chains came from one sample sequenced in a study of identical twins. TCRdb re-called the 5' RACE reads with MiXCR, one entry per CDR3 protein. The sample has approximately 670,000 distinct CDR3 sequences, roughly 6.2% seen once. Sequenced material: naive T cells sorted from blood. All receptors derive from a man aged 18 to 35 in good health.

The chain uses TRBV28 and TRBJ1-2; D is possibly TRBD1 (5 bases). This CDR3 is built from 14 residues. Germline lookup yields CDR1 MDHEN and CDR2 SYDVKM. Between the trimmed V and J ends, which lost 5 bases and 3 bases, there was a span of 13 bases. CDR3 residues: CASSLSRGDYGYTF. As DNA, the CDR3 is TGTGCCAGCAGTCTCTCTCGGGGGGACTATGGCTACACCTTC.

The V call is TRBV7-8, the J call TRBJ1-5, with D maybe TRBD1 (5 bases). CDR1 and CDR2 from the germline V gene are SGHVS and FQNEAQ. The CDR3 has 15 amino acids. V was shortened by 6 bases and J by 2 bases, with 14 bases between the two germline ends. CDR3 DNA: TGTGCCAGCAGTCCAGGACCGGGGGGCAATCAGCCCCAGCATTTT. Its protein is CASSPGPGGNQPQHF.

This clonotype has ten or more counts. The chain recombines TRBV12-3 or TRBV12-4 with TRBJ1-1; D unresolved. V lost 3 bases and J 8 bases, leaving 22 bases between the germline ends. The CDR3 has 16 residues. CDR3 nucleotide sequence: TGTGCCAGCAGTTTCATCCGGTCTGTAACGTTTGAGGAAGCTTTCTTT. Translation: CASSFIRSVTFEEAFF.

This clonotype was counted many times. The genes are TRBV27 and TRBJ2-1; tentative D call: TRBD1 (6 bases). The germline CDR1 and CDR2 sequences are MNHEY and SMNVEV (reference sequence). Trimming removed 1 base from V and 7 bases from J, with 11 bases in between. The CDR3 has 14 residues. CDR3 nucleotides: TGTGCCAGCAGTTTATTCGGCAGGGGAAATGAGCAGTTCTTC. It codes for CASSLFGRGNEQFF.

CDR3 nucleotide sequence: TGTGCCAGCAGTGCATTGTGGGGGACAACGTCGGTAAACACTGAAGCTTTCTTT. It specifies CASSALWGTTSVNTEAFF. The chain is built from TRBV6-1 and TRBJ1-1; tentative D call: TRBD1 (6 bases). This CDR3 is 18 amino acids long. CDR1 and CDR2 (germline): MNHNS, SASEGT. The ends were cut back, 4 bases at V and 2 bases at J, with 23 bases in the middle.

The V call is TRBV11-2, the J call TRBJ2-1; 10 bases are a match to TRBD2. The germline V gene has CDR1 SGHAT and CDR2 FQNNGV. The CDR3 extends over 18 amino acids. Unmatched junction bases numbered 19, after V lost 6 bases and J lost 8 bases. CDR3 sequence: CASRHSPLAGVFFDEQFF. The CDR3 nucleotides are TGTGCCAGCAGACATAGTCCCCTAGCGGGAGTTTTTTTTGATGAGCAGTTCTTC.

V is TRBV20-1 and J is TRBJ2-1, with D maybe TRBD1 (6 bases). Trimming removed 2 bases at V and 9 bases at J, with 17 bases between. The germline gives CDR1 DFQATT, CDR2 SNEGSKA (reference sequence). The CDR3 extends over 14 amino acids. For the CDR3, the DNA is TGCAGTGCTAGACCTACAGGGTGGCACGGTGAGCAGTTCTTC. It yields the protein CSARPTGWHGEQFF.

The rearrangement uses TRBV6-1 and TRBJ2-3, with 7 bases matching TRBD2. Looked up from germline, CDR1 is MNHNS and CDR2 is SASEGT. V trimming: 4 bases; J trimming: 4 bases; junction bases outside the gene matches: 5. CDR3 length equals 14 residues. CDR3 sequence reads: CASSGLAVADTQYF. The DNA for the CDR3 is TGTGCCAGCAGTGGACTAGCTGTAGCAGATACGCAGTATTTT.

This clonotype was counted many times. This chain connects TRBV6-1 to TRBJ2-5; TRBD2 aligns across 16 bases. The CDR3 has 15 residues. V was pared by 9 bases and J by 5 bases, with 6 bases of the junction left unmatched. CDR1 MNHNS and CDR2 SASEGT come from the germline V gene. The DNA of the CDR3 is TGTGCCAGTGGGACTAGCGGGAGGGGGATGGAGACCCAGTACTTC. It is translated as CASGTSGRGMETQYF.

This chain uses TRBV5-1 with TRBJ2-2, with TRBD2 identical over 8 bases. V lost 3 bases, J lost 1 base, and 14 bases stayed unmatched. This CDR3 comprises 19 residues. The germline gives CDR1 SGHRS, CDR2 YFSETQ. The CDR3 here is CASSSPTGGGNRNTGELFF. The CDR3 nucleotides are TGCGCCAGCAGCTCCCCAACCGGGGGGGGAAACCGGAACACCGGGGAGCTGTTTTTT. Full variable domain (remainder filled in from reference TRBV5-1 and TRBJ2-2): KAGVTQTPRYLIKTRGQQVTLSCSPISGHRSVSWYQQTPGQGLQFLFEYFSETQRNKGNFPGRFSGRQFSNSRSEMNVSTLELGDSALYLCASSSPTGGGNRNTGELFFGEGSRLTVL.

V is TRBV19 and J is TRBJ2-7; D unclear. The CDR3 is made up of 13 amino acids. Germline V gene sequence: CDR1 LNHDA, CDR2 SQIVND (reference sequence). V was pared by 3 bases and J by 0 bases, with 6 bases between. CDR3 sequence reads: CASSIAVSYEQYF. In nucleotides, the CDR3 is TGTGCCAGTAGTATTGCAGTCTCCTACGAGCAGTACTTC.

This clonotype occurred many times. The chain recombines TRBV11-2 with TRBJ2-1; weak D call: TRBD1 (6 bases). CDR1 and CDR2 from the germline V gene are SGHAT and FQNNGV. With 5 bases removed from V and 3 bases from J, the gap between germline ends came to 23 bases. The CDR3 has 18 residues. The CDR3 DNA reads TGTGCCAGCAGCCCTACAACCCACACAGGGAAGGGCTACAATGAGCAGTTCTTC. It codes for CASSPTTHTGKGYNEQFF.

The gene calls are TRBV6-2 or TRBV6-3 and TRBJ2-3, with TRBD2 matching over 12 bases. The CDR3 sequence is 14 residues long. Germline CDR1 and CDR2: MNHEY and SVGEGT. The V and J ends lost 6 bases and 12 bases, in that order; junction bases with no gene match: 10. DNA of the CDR3: TGTGCCAGCAGATTGGGACTAGCGGGCCCCTCCCAGTATTTT. Its translation is CASRLGLAGPSQYF.

In its sample, this clonotype was seen a few times. The chain joins TRBV6-1 to TRBJ2-3; D is unresolved. V dropped 6 bases and J dropped 5 bases, with 30 bases sitting between them. Germline-derived CDR1 and CDR2 are MNHNS and SASEGT. CDR3 size: 19 residues. The CDR3 region has the DNA TGTGCCAGCAGCCCCAGGCGATTGTCCGGCCTGGACGATGAAGATACGCAGTATTTT. It codes for CASSPRRLSGLDDEDTQYF.

In its sample, this clonotype was seen many times. The V and J genes are TRBV10-3 and TRBJ1-1; tentative D call: TRBD1 (5 bases). V was shortened by 2 bases and J by 3 bases, with 10 bases between the two germline ends. Germline V CDR1 and CDR2: ENHRY, SYGVKD. The CDR3 runs 14 residues. For the CDR3, the DNA is TGTGCCATCAGTGAGCGGGGAGGGGACACTGAAGCTTTCTTT. It specifies CAISERGGDTEAFF.

The chain is built from TRBV7-9 and TRBJ2-7, with 9 bases lining up with TRBD2. The V and J ends lost 1 base and 0 bases, in that order; junction bases with no gene match: 7. The CDR3 sequence is 17 residues long. CDR1 and CDR2 (germline): SEHNR, FQNEAQ (reference sequence). The CDR3 is CASSLERRLAASYEQYF. The CDR3 DNA reads TGTGCCAGCAGCTTAGAGCGGAGACTAGCGGCCTCCTACGAGCAGTACTTC. Looking up the rest from reference TRBV7-9 and TRBJ2-7 gives the full variable domain: DTGVSQNPRHKITKRGQNVTFRCDPISEHNRLYWYRQTLGQGPEFLTYFQNEAQLEKSRLLSDRFSAERPKGSFSTLEIQRTEQGDSAMYLCASSLERRLAASYEQYFGPGTRLTVT.

The sample holds a few counts of this clonotype. V gene TRBV5-1 combines with J gene TRBJ2-2; D is uncertain. Germline V gene lookup returns CDR1 SGHRS and CDR2 YFSETQ. The CDR3 covers 11 residues. V lost 4 bases and J 9 bases, leaving 7 bases between the germline ends. As DNA, the CDR3 is TGCGCCAGCAGCCCGAGCAGGGAGCTGTTTTTT. Its translation is CASSPSRELFF.

The sample holds a few counts of this clonotype. The genes are TRBV6-1 and TRBJ1-5; no reliable D call. The CDR3 consists of 13 residues. With 2 bases removed from V and 6 bases from J, the gap between germline ends came to 8 bases. Germline-derived CDR1 and CDR2 are MNHNS and SASEGT. CDR3 residues: CASSEREAQPQHF. For the CDR3, the DNA is TGTGCCAGCAGTGAAAGGGAGGCTCAGCCCCAGCATTTT.